Below, 17 T cell receptor beta chains from the same sample are listed, as sequenced in a study of blood T cells in healthy people across ages. PCR was performed a second time for about 7 to 11 cycles using a sample-barcoded 5' primer and a J-beta primer mix. TCRdb processed the 5' RACE reads anew with MiXCR; each CDR3 protein has one entry. The data hold hundreds of thousands of distinct CDR3 sequences, with roughly 40% observed a single time. Material for sequencing was blood. The receptors shown here come from a man aged 18 to 29 in good health.

This clonotype was counted a few times. This chain connects TRBV6-6 to TRBJ2-7; a possible D gene is TRBD1 (6 bases). Germline assignment: CDR1 MNHNY and CDR2 SVGAGI (reference sequence). The ends were cut back, 5 bases at V and 10 bases at J, with 24 bases in the middle. The CDR3 has 15 residues. In nucleotides, the CDR3 is TGTGCCAGCAGTCAGAGGGTCCAGGGGAAAGCGGCCCAGTACTTC. Translation gives CASSQRVQGKAAQYF.

The V and J genes are TRBV7-6 and TRBJ2-1; 7 bases line up with TRBD2. V lost 4 bases to trimming and J lost 9 bases; unmatched junction nucleotides: 3. This CDR3 is built from 12 residues. Germline V gene sequence: CDR1 SGHVS, CDR2 FNYEAQ. The chain's CDR3 is CASSYTGGEQFF. The CDR3 bases are TGTGCCAGCAGCTACACGGGGGGTGAGCAGTTCTTC.

This clonotype was counted between two and nine times. A much larger clone lies a single base off, so this may be a read error. The gene calls are TRBV7-9 and TRBJ2-3; no clear D. CDR1 and CDR2 from the germline V gene are SEHNR and FQNEAQ (reference sequence). The CDR3 loop spans 12 amino acids. CDR3 in amino acids: CSSSQTVDTQYF. CDR3 nucleotide sequence: TGTTCCAGCAGCCAAACCGTAGATACGCAGTATTTT.

The V and J genes are TRBV3-1 and TRBJ2-1; D remains unclear. The CDR3 has 14 residues. CDR1 is LGHDT and CDR2 is YNNKEL in the germline V gene (reference sequence). Trimming took 4 bases from V and 10 from J, leaving 17 bases between them. CDR3 region: CASSRGRTSYEQFF. The CDR3 DNA sequence: TGTGCCAGCAGCCGAGGACGGACCTCCTACGAGCAGTTCTTC.

The chain joins TRBV12-3 or TRBV12-4 to TRBJ1-1, with D unclear. The CDR3 loop spans 14 amino acids. Trimming stripped 4 bases from V and 4 bases from J, with 13 bases between. CDR3 loop: CASSWEGSVTEAFF. The CDR3 DNA is TGTGCCAGCAGTTGGGAGGGCTCCGTCACTGAAGCTTTCTTT.

V and J are TRBV6-2 or TRBV6-3 and TRBJ1-1; tentatively, D is TRBD1 (5 bases). The CDR3 loop spans 13 amino acids. Germline CDR1 reads MNHEY; CDR2 reads SVGEGT. The V gene lost 6 bases and the J gene lost 5 bases, with 13 bases spanning the gap. The DNA of the CDR3 is TGTGCCAGCAGGGGTGTAGGGGAAACTGAAGCTTTCTTT. Its protein product is CASRGVGETEAFF.

The J gene is TRBJ2-1, the V gene TRBV13; tentative D call: TRBD2 (7 bases). CDR1 is PRHDT, CDR2 FYEKMQ, per germline (reference sequence). V was cut by 5 bases and J by 9 bases, with 14 bases left in between. The CDR3 has 13 amino acids. DNA of the CDR3: TGTGCCAGCAGCGGGGGGGCCCAGGGTGAGCAGTTCTTC. Translating gives CASSGGAQGEQFF.

This clonotype has only a few counts. Sequence at one end of the junction differs from germline and may be a read error. This chain links TRBV5-1 with TRBJ2-5; weak D call: TRBD1 (5 bases). Germline V gene data show CDR1 as SGHRS and CDR2 as YFSETQ. The CDR3 covers 14 residues. The CDR3 spells CASSPGQGKETQYF. CDR3 coding DNA: TGTGCCAGCAGCCCCGGGCAGGGCAAAGAGACCCAGTACTTC. Full variable domain (rest looked up from reference TRBV5-1 and TRBJ2-5): KAGVTQTPRYLIKTRGQQVTLSCSPISGHRSVSWYQQTPGQGLQFLFEYFSETQRNKGNFPGRFSGRQFSNSRSEMNVSTLELGDSALYLCASSPGQGKETQYFGPGTRLLVL.

This chain connects TRBV5-1 to TRBJ2-1; D ambiguous. The closer fit of TRBJ2-7 to the DNA end suggests the J call may be wrong. CDR3 length: 15 amino acids. The germline gives CDR1 SGHRS, CDR2 YFSETQ. The CDR3 region has the DNA TGCGCCAGCAAAATATACAGTAGCTCCTACAATGAGCAGTACTTC. This sequence encodes CASKIYSSSYNEQYF.

J is TRBJ2-5 and V is TRBV29-1; 7 bases are a match to TRBD2. The end of the DNA fits TRBJ2-7 better, so the J call may be wrong. Germline-derived CDR1 and CDR2 are SQVTM and ANQGSEA. The CDR3 is 12 amino acids. The DNA of the CDR3 is TGCAGCGTTGTTGAGGGAGGGGACGAGCAGTACTTC. It translates to CSVVEGGDEQYF.

The rearrangement uses TRBV5-6 and TRBJ2-1; no definite D call. V was shortened by 0 bases and J by 5 bases, with 9 bases between the two germline ends. CDR1 is SGHDT and CDR2 is YYEEEE in the germline V gene. The CDR3 is made up of 14 amino acids. The CDR3 coding sequence is TGTGCCAGCAGCTTGGGGCCCTCAGACAATGAGCAGTTCTTC. Translation: CASSLGPSDNEQFF.

This clonotype was counted only a few times. CDR3 amino acids: CASSPRVDSNQPQHF. CDR3 in DNA: TGTGCCAGCAGTCCCCGTGTGGATAGCAATCAGCCCCAGCATTTT. The chain combines TRBV27 with TRBJ1-5, with D uncertain. Germline assignment: CDR1 MNHEY and CDR2 SMNVEV (reference sequence). The CDR3 length is 15 residues. Between the trimmed V and J ends, which lost 5 bases and 0 bases, there was a span of 11 bases.

The chain links TRBV6-6 to TRBJ1-1; possibly TRBD1 for D (5 bases). Germline CDR1 and CDR2: MNHNY and SVGAGI (reference sequence). The V end lost 6 bases, the J end lost 4 bases, and 12 bases lay between the germline ends. This CDR3 is built from 13 residues. The CDR3 region is CASSPRQGTEAFF. The CDR3 nucleotides are TGTGCCAGCAGCCCACGTCAGGGCACTGAAGCTTTCTTT.

This clonotype has at least ten counts. The rearrangement links TRBV10-3 to TRBJ2-4, with TRBD2 as a possible D gene (5 bases). V was shortened by 0 bases and J by 0 bases, with 18 bases between the two germline ends. The CDR3 covers 19 residues. Germline CDR1 and CDR2: ENHRY and SYGVKD. CDR3 in amino acids: CAISESMRRGILAKNIQYF. The CDR3 nucleotides read TGTGCCATCAGTGAGTCGATGCGTCGGGGAATACTAGCCAAAAACATTCAGTACTTC.

The chain carries TRBV28 and TRBJ2-7; no clear D. V gave up 2 bases and J gave up 0 bases, with 8 bases separating them. Germline-derived CDR1 and CDR2 are MDHEN and SYDVKM. This CDR3 spans 14 amino acids. CDR3 sequence: CASSLLPASYEQYF. The CDR3 nucleotides are TGTGCCAGCAGTTTACTTCCAGCCTCCTACGAGCAGTACTTC.

The sample holds many counts of this clonotype. The rearrangement uses TRBV7-2 and TRBJ2-3, with 7 bases identical to TRBD2. V was clipped by 1 base and J by 6 bases; unmatched bases: 10. The CDR3 has 16 amino acids. Germline values: CDR1 SGHTA, CDR2 FQGNSA. CDR3 sequence (DNA): TGTGCCAGCAGCTTAGGTGATATAGCGGGTTTGGATACGCAGTATTTT. It codes for CASSLGDIAGLDTQYF.

The chain carries TRBV7-2 and TRBJ2-1, with D perhaps matching TRBD1 (7 bases). The V gene lost 0 bases and the J gene lost 7 bases, with 13 bases spanning the gap. Germline V gene data show CDR1 as SGHTA and CDR2 as FQGNSA. The length of the CDR3 is 15 residues. DNA of the CDR3: TGTGCCAGCAGCTTAGCTTCCGCAGGGGGGAATGAGCAGTTCTTC. Translation gives CASSLASAGGNEQFF.